This record covers a single T cell receptor beta chain. Sequencing was performed with immunoSEQ multiplex PCR; in TCRdb, only in-frame clones are kept and a portion is missing. The sample yields 55,000 to 80,000 clones, around 94% seen once. This specimen comes from a study of T cell changes during pregnancy in multiple sclerosis. Sequenced material: peripheral blood, taken in the third trimester of pregnancy. The receptor was isolated from a female donor with multiple sclerosis, enrolled in a pregnancy study.

CDR3 bases: TGTGCCAGCAGCCCACAGCTTTCCTACGAGCAGTACTTC. It codes for CASSPQLSYEQYF. The chain uses TRBV13 and TRBJ2-5; the D is unclear. The end of the DNA is better explained by TRBJ2-7, so the J call may be wrong. Looked up from germline, CDR1 is PRHDT and CDR2 is FYEKMQ (reference sequence). The CDR3 is 13 amino acids.